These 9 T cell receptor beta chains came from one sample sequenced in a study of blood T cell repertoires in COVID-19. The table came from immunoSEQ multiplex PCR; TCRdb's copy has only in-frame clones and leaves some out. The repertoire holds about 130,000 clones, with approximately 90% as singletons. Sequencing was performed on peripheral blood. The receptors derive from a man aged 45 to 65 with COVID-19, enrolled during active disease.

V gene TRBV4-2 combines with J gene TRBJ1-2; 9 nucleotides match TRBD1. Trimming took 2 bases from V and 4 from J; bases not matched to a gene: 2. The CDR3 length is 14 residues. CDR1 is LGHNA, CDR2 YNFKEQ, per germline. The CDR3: CASSQTGGSYGYTF. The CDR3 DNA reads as TGTGCCAGCAGCCAAACAGGGGGCAGCTATGGCTACACCTTC.

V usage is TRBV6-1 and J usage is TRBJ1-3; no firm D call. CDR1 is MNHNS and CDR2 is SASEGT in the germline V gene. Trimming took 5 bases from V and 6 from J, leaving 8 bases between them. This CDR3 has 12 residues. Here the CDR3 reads CASSYSVNTIYF. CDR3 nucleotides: TGTGCCAGCAGTTATAGTGTAAACACCATATATTTT.

The CDR3 DNA reads TGTGCCAGCAGAACGGGTGCGAACACTGAAGCTTTCTTT. This translates into CASRTGANTEAFF. The chain is built from TRBV12-3 or TRBV12-4 and TRBJ1-1; D is unresolved. The CDR3 runs 13 residues. V was clipped by 6 bases and J by 1 base, with 9 bases between them.

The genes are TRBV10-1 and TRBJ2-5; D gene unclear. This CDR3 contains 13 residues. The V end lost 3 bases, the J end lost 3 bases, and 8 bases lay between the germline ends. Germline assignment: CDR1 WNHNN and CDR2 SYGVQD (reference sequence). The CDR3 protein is CASSESQEETQYF. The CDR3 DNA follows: TGCGCCAGCAGTGAAAGTCAGGAAGAGACCCAGTACTTC.

The CDR3 reads CASSRVGNTIYF. The CDR3 DNA sequence: TGTGCCAGCAGTCGGGTTGGAAACACCATATATTTT. The chain recombines TRBV12-3 or TRBV12-4 with TRBJ1-3, with no clear D. V lost 5 bases, J lost 3 bases, and 5 bases lay in between. The CDR3 is 12 residues long.

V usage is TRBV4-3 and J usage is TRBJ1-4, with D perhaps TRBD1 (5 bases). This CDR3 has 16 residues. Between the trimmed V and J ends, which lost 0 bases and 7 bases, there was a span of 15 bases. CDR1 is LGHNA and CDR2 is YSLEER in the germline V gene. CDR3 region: CASSQDRLGGGEKLFF. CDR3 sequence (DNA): TGCGCCAGCAGCCAAGACCGGCTGGGGGGTGGTGAAAAACTGTTTTTT.

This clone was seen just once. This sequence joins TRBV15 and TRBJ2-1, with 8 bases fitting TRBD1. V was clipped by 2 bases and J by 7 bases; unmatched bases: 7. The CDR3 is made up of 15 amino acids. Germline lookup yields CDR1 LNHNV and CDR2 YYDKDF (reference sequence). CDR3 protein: CATSRPTGQGNEQFF. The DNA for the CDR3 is TGTGCCACCAGCAGACCGACAGGACAGGGAAATGAGCAGTTCTTC.

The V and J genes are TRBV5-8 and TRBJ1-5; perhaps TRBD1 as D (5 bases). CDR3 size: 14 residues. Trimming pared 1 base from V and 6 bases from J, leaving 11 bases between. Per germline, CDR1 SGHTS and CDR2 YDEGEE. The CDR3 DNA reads TGTGCCAGCAGCTTGATCAAGGGGTTTCAGCCCCAGCATTTT. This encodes CASSLIKGFQPQHF.

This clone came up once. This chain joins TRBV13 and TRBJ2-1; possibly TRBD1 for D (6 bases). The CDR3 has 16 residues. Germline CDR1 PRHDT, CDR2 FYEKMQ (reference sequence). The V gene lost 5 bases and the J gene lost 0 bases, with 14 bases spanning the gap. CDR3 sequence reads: CASSDSDRSSYNEQFF. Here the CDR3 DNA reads TGTGCCAGCAGCGACTCGGACAGATCCTCCTACAATGAGCAGTTCTTC.